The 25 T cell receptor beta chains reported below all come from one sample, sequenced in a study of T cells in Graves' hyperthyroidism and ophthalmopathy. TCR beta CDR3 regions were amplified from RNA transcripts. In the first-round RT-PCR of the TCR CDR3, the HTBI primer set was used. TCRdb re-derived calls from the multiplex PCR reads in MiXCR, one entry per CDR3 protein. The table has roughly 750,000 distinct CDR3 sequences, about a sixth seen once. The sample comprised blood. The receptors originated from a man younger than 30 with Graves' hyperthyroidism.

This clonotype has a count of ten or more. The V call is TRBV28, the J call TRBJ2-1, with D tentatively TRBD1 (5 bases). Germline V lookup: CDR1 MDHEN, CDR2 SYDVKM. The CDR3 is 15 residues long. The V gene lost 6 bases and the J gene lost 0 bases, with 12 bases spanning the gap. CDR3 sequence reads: CASSWGESSYNEQFF. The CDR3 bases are TGTGCCAGCAGCTGGGGCGAGAGCTCCTACAATGAGCAGTTCTTC. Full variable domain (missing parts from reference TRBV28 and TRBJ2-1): DVKVTQSSRYLVKRTGEKVFLECVQDMDHENMFWYRQDPGLGLRLIYFSYDVKMKEKGDIPEGYSVSREKKERFSLILESASTNQTSMYLCASSWGESSYNEQFFGPGTRLTVL.

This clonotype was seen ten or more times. CDR3: CASSWGTSLSEQFF. CDR3 coding DNA: TGTGCCAGCAGTTGGGGGACTAGCCTTTCTGAGCAGTTCTTC. The chain combines TRBV2 with TRBJ2-1, with TRBD2 identical over 9 bases. The CDR3 extends over 14 amino acids. V shed 5 bases and J 9 bases; nucleotides not matched to a gene: 8. Looked up from germline, CDR1 is SNHLY and CDR2 is FYNNEI.

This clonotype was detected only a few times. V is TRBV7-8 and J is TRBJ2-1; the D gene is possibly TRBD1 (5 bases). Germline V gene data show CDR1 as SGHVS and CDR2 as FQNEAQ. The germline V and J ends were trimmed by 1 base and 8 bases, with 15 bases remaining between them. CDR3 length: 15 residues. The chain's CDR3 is CASSLGKWGRDEQFF. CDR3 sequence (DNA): TGTGCCAGCAGCTTAGGCAAGTGGGGCAGGGATGAGCAGTTCTTC.

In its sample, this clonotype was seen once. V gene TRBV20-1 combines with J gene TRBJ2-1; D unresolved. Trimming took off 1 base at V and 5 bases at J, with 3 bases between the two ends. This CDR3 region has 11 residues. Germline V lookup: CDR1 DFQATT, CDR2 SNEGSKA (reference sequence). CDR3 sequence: CSARADNEQFF. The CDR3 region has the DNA TGCAGTGCTAGAGCCGACAATGAGCAGTTCTTC.

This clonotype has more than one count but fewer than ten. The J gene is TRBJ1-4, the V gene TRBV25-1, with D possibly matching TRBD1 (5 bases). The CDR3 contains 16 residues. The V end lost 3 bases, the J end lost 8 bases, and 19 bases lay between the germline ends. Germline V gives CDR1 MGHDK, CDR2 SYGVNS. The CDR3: CASSDPQWGVREKLFF. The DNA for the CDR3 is TGTGCCAGCAGTGATCCTCAGTGGGGGGTGAGAGAAAAACTGTTTTTT. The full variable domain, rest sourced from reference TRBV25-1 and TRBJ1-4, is EADIYQTPRYLVIGTGKKITLECSQTMGHDKMYWYQQDPGMELHLIHYSYGVNSTEKGDLSSESTVSRIRTEHFPLTLESARPSHTSQYLCASSDPQWGVREKLFFGSGTQLSVL.

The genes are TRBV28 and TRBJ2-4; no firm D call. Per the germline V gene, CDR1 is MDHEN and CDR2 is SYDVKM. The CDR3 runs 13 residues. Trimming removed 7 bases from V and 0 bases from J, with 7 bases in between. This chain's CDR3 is CASTRPAKNIQYF. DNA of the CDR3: TGTGCCAGCACTCGCCCAGCCAAAAACATTCAGTACTTC.

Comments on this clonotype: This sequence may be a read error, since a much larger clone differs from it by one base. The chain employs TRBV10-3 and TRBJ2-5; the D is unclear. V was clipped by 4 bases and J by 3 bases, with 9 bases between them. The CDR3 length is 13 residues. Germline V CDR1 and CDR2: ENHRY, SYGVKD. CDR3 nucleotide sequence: TGTGCCATCAGTGCCGAGCCCAAAGAGACCCAGTACTTC. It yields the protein CAISAEPKETQYF.

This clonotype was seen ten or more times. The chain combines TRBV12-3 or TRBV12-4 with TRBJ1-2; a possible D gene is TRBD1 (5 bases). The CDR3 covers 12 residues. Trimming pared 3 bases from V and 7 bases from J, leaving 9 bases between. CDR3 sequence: CASSFGGSGYTF. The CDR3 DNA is TGTGCCAGCAGTTTCGGGGGAAGTGGCTACACCTTC.

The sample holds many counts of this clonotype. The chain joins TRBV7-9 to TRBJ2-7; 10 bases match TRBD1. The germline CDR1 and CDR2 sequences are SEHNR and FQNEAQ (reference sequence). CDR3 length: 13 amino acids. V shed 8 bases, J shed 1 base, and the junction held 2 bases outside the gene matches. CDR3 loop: CASGQGDSYEQYF. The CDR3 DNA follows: TGTGCCAGCGGACAGGGGGATTCCTACGAGCAGTACTTC. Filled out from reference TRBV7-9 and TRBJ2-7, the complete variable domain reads DTGVSQNPRHKITKRGQNVTFRCDPISEHNRLYWYRQTLGQGPEFLTYFQNEAQLEKSRLLSDRFSAERPKGSFSTLEIQRTEQGDSAMYLCASGQGDSYEQYFGPGTRLTVT.

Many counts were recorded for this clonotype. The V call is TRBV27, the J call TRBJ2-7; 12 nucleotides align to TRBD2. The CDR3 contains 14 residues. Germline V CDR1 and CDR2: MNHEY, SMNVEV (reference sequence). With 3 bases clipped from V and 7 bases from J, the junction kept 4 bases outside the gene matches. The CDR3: CASSLLAGGLEQYF. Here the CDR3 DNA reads TGTGCCAGCAGTTTGCTAGCGGGAGGGTTAGAGCAGTACTTC.

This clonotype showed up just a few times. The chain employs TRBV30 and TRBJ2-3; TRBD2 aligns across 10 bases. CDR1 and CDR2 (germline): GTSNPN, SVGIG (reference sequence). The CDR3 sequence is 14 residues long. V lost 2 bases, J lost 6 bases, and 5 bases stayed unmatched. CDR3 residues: CAWSYGTSADTQYF. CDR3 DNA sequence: TGTGCCTGGAGTTACGGGACTAGCGCCGATACGCAGTATTTT.

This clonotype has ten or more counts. CDR3 region: CASSFGVVGETQYF. The CDR3 DNA follows: TGTGCCAGCAGTTTTGGGGTCGTCGGGGAGACCCAGTACTTC. The J gene is TRBJ2-5, the V gene TRBV12-3 or TRBV12-4, with unresolved D. V lost 3 bases and J 5 bases, leaving 13 bases between the germline ends. The CDR3 is 14 residues long.

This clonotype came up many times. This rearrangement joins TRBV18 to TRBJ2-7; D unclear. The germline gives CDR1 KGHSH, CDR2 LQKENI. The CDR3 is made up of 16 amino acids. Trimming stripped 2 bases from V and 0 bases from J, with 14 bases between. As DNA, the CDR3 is TGTGCCAGCTCACCAAATCGGGCAGAGAGCTCCTACGAGCAGTACTTC. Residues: CASSPNRAESSYEQYF.

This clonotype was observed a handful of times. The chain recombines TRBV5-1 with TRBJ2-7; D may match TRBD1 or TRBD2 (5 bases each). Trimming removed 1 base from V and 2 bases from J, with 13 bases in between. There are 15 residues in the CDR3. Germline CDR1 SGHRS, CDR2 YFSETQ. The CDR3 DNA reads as TGCGCCAGCAGCTTGAACCCGGGACCAGCCTACGAGCAGTACTTC. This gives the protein CASSLNPGPAYEQYF.

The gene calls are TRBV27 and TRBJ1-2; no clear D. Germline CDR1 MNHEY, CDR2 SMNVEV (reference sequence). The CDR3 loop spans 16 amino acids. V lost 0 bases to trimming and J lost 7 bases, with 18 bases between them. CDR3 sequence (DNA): TGTGCCAGCAGTTTATCGATGGCGGCCTCGAGGAGTGGCTACACCTTC. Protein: CASSLSMAASRSGYTF.

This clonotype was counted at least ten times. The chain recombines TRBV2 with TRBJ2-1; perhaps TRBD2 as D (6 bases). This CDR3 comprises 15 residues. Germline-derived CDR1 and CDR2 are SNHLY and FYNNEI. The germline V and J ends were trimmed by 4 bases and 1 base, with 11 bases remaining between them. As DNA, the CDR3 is TGTGCCAGCAGTGTTCGGGAGCCGTCCTACAATGAGCAGTTCTTC. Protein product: CASSVREPSYNEQFF.

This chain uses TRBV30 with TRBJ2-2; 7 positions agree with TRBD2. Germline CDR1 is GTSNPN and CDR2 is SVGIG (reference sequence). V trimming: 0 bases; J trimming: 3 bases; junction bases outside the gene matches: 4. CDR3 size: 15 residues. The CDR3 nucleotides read TGTGCCTGGAGTGTGGCGGGAGTTGACACCGGGGAGCTGTTTTTT. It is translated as CAWSVAGVDTGELFF. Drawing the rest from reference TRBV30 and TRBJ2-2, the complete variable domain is SQTIHQWPATLVQPVGSPLSLECTVEGTSNPNLYWYRQAAGRGLQLLFYSVGIGQISSEVPQNLSASRPQDRQFILSSKKLLLSDSGFYLCAWSVAGVDTGELFFGEGSRLTVL.

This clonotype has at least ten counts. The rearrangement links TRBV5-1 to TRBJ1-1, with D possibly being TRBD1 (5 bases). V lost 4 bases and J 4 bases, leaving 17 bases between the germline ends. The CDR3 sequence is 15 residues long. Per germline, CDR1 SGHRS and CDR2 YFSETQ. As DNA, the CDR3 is TGCGCCAGCAGCCGGGACGGCAACTCGGGCACTGAAGCTTTCTTT. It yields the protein CASSRDGNSGTEAFF.

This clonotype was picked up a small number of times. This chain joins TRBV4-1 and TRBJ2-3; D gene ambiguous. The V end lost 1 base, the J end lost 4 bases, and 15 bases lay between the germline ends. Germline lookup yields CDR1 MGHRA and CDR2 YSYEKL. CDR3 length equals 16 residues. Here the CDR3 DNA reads TGCGCCAGCAGCCAAGCTAGGACCCATAATGCAGATACGCAGTATTTT. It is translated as CASSQARTHNADTQYF.

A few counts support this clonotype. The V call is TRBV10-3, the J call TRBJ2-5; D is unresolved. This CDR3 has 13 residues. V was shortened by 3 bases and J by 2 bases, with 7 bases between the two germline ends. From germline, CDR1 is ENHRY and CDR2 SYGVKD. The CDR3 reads CAISDTQQETQYF. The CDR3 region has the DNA TGTGCCATCAGTGACACCCAACAAGAGACCCAGTACTTC.

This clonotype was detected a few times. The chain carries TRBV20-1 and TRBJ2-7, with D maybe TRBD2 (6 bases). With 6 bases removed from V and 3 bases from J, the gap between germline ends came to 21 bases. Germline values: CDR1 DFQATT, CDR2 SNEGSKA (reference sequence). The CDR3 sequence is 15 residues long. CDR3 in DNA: TGCAGTGCAAAGCCGTGGGACTCCAACAACTACGAGCAGTACTTC. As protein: CSAKPWDSNNYEQYF.

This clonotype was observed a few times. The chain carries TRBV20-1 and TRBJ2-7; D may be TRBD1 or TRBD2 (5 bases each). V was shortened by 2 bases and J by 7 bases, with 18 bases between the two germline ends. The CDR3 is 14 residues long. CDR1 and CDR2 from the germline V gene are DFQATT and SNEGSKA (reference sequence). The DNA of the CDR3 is TGCAGTGCTAGACGGGGCGGCGGTGAGGGAGAGCAGTACTTC. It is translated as CSARRGGGEGEQYF.

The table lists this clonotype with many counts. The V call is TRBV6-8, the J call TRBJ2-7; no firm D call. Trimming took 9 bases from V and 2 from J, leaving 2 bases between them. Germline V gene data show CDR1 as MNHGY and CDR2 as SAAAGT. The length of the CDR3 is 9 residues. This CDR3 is CARPYEQYF. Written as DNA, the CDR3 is TGTGCCAGGCCCTACGAGCAGTACTTC.

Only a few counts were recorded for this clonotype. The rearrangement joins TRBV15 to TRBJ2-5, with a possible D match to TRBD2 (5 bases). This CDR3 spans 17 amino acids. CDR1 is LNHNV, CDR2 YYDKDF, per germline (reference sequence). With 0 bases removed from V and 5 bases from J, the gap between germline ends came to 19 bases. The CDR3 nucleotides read TGTGCCACCAGCAGAGATCCGGCAGGTGGTGGGGAGGAGACCCAGTACTTC. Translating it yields CATSRDPAGGGEETQYF.

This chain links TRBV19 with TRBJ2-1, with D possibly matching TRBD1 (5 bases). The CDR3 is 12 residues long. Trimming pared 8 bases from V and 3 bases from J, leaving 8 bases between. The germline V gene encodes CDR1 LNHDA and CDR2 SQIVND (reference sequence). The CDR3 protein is CASQTGYNEQFF. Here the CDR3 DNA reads TGTGCCAGTCAAACAGGCTACAATGAGCAGTTCTTC.